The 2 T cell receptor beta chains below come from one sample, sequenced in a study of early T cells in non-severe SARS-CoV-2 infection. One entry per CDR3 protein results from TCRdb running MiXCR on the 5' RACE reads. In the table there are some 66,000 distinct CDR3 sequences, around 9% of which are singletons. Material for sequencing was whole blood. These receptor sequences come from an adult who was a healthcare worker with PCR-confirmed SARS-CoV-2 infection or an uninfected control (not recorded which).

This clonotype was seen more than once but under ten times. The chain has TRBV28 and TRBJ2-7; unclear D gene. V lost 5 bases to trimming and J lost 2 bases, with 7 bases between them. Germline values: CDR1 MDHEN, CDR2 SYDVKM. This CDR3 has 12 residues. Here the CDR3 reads CASSTSPYEQYF. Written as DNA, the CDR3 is TGTGCCAGCAGTACTTCTCCCTACGAGCAGTACTTC.

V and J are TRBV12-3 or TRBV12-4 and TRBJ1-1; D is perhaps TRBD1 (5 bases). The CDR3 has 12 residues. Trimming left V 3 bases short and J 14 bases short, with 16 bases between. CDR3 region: CASSLLGERYFF. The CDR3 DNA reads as TGTGCCAGCAGTTTGTTAGGGGAACGGTACTTCTTT.